This record covers a single T cell receptor (beta chain). What it binds is not known. Losses at the gene ends were 5 bases for V and 2 bases for J; bases not matched to a gene: 6. Germline values: CDR1 MNHEY, CDR2 SVGAGI. This CDR3 comprises 14 residues. Clones were read by immunoSEQ multiplex PCR, and TCRdb kept only the in-frame ones, dropping some. This table has about 120,000 clones, roughly nine tenths appearing once. This sample is part of a study of cytomegalovirus exposure and HLA in healthy donors. Background on the study: Later, an analysis reported that the 130 or so validation repertoires had used the same platform as the approximately 600 first-cohort repertoires. Broader study findings: 150 to 200 TCR beta chains were listed as cytomegalovirus-associated. According to a later analysis, TCR clusters from the first cohort tended to co-occur in the 110 or so validation repertoires.

This chain joins TRBV6-5 and TRBJ2-7; 7 nucleotides match TRBD1. This clonotype originated in a man younger than 30 in good health and CMV-seropositive. Specimen: PBMCs. In DNA, the CDR3 is TGTGCCAGCAGTACCCGGGACAGCCCCTACGAGCAGTACTTC. This sequence encodes CASSTRDSPYEQYF.